What follows are 9 T cell receptor beta chains derived from one specimen sequenced in a study of blood T cell repertoires in COVID-19. TCRdb's copy holds only in-frame clones and misses some; the assay was immunoSEQ multiplex PCR. The table includes some 45,000 clones, 92% detected once. The specimen sequenced was peripheral blood. The receptors originated from a human donor in a cohort sampled during active COVID-19.

The CDR3 sequence: CATSRDHRDYEQYF. The CDR3, as DNA: TGTGCCACCAGCAGAGATCACAGGGACTACGAGCAGTACTTC. The chain employs TRBV15 and TRBJ2-7, with D tentatively TRBD1 (6 bases). The CDR3 sequence is 14 residues long. Germline-derived CDR1 and CDR2 are LNHNV and YYDKDF (reference sequence). V lost 0 bases and J 3 bases, leaving 9 bases between the germline ends.

V usage is TRBV6-5 and J usage is TRBJ1-5; tentative D call: TRBD1 (5 bases). CDR1 is MNHEY, CDR2 SVGAGI, per germline. V lost 7 bases, J lost 3 bases, and 13 bases lay in between. The CDR3 loop spans 14 amino acids. CDR3 loop: CASTAGYANQPQHF. The CDR3 DNA reads TGTGCCAGCACCGCAGGGTATGCCAATCAGCCCCAGCATTTT.

The chain links TRBV2 to TRBJ2-5, with D possibly TRBD1 on 5 matching bases. The CDR3 is 10 residues long. V was pared by 8 bases and J by 7 bases, with 8 bases between. CDR1 SNHLY and CDR2 FYNNEI come from the germline V gene. The CDR3 sequence is CASRTGTQYF. The CDR3, as DNA: TGTGCCAGCCGAACAGGGACCCAGTACTTC.

This clone was seen just once. The chain uses TRBV5-1 and TRBJ2-1; the D gene is possibly TRBD2 (6 bases). Germline assignment: CDR1 SGHRS and CDR2 YFSETQ. This CDR3 contains 16 residues. Trimming shortened V by 1 base and J by 1 base, and 12 bases separated the two germline ends. The CDR3 protein is CASSLSAGSSYNEQFF. The DNA of the CDR3 is TGCGCCAGCAGCTTGTCGGCGGGGTCTTCCTACAATGAGCAGTTCTTC.

The chain combines TRBV12-3 or TRBV12-4 with TRBJ2-4; D ambiguous. The CDR3 is 13 residues long. Trimming shortened V by 6 bases and J by 6 bases, and 12 bases separated the two germline ends. The CDR3 sequence is CASSPSSGNIQYF. The CDR3, as DNA: TGTGCCAGCAGCCCCAGCTCGGGAAACATTCAGTACTTC.

This rearrangement joins TRBV7-2 to TRBJ1-1, with 9 positions matching TRBD1. V shed 5 bases, J shed 4 bases, and the junction held 5 bases outside the gene matches. Germline loops: CDR1 SGHTA, CDR2 FQGNSA. This CDR3 has 14 amino acids. For the CDR3, the DNA is TGTGCCAGCAGCGTACAGGGGGCGCTCACTGAAGCTTTCTTT. This encodes CASSVQGALTEAFF.

This rearrangement joins TRBV6-6 to TRBJ2-1; 7 positions match TRBD2. Germline loops: CDR1 MNHNY, CDR2 SVGAGI (reference sequence). The CDR3 consists of 14 residues. The V and J ends lost 4 bases and 2 bases, in that order; junction bases with no gene match: 2. The CDR3 spells CASSSRGTYNEQFF. CDR3 nucleotides: TGTGCCAGCAGTTCGCGGGGGACCTACAATGAGCAGTTCTTC.

The chain is built from TRBV5-6 and TRBJ2-5; a possible D gene is TRBD1 (7 bases). V shed 2 bases and J shed 5 bases, with 10 bases lying between them. CDR3 length equals 13 residues. CDR1 and CDR2 from the germline V gene are SGHDT and YYEEEE. The CDR3 DNA reads TGTGCCAGCAGCTTCAGGGGGAGGGAGACCCAGTACTTC. This gives the protein CASSFRGRETQYF.

The rearrangement uses TRBV7-6 and TRBJ1-3, with 7 bases aligning to TRBD1. The ends lost 3 bases at V and 4 bases at J; junction bases unmatched: 9. Germline V CDR1 and CDR2: SGHVS, FNYEAQ. This CDR3 is built from 16 residues. The CDR3 nucleotides are TGTGCCAGCAGCTTCCACGAGGGGGCTTCAGGAAACACCATATATTTT. It encodes CASSFHEGASGNTIYF.